This T cell receptor beta chain was identified during a study of CD8+ T cells in alopecia areata. Study at large: For treated patients, severity scores reflected the percentage of scalp area affected. Study results and limitations: Scalp and blood retained many expanded lesional clones during tofacitinib.

Stated treatment: oral pan-JAK inhibitor, 5-10 mg twice daily. This clone was seen more than once but under ten times. What it recognizes is unknown. The CDR3 is 13 amino acids. After removal of 5 bases from V and 5 bases from J, the junction contained 4 bases not matched to a gene. From germline, CDR1 is SGHTA and CDR2 FQGNSA. In each case, RNA was isolated and then reverse transcribed into cDNA as the sequencing template. Libraries were prepared by immunoSEQ multiplex PCR; TCRdb keeps only in-frame clonotypes and omits some of them. The sample has approximately 160,000 clones; less than 70% are singletons.

The material sequenced was CD4+ T cells sorted from blood, taken at week 24, from a patient treated with tofacitinib. The receptor was derived from a human donor with alopecia areata. The chain employs TRBV7-2 and TRBJ2-5; 8 bases fit TRBD1. This CDR3 reads CASSRTGFETQYF. CDR3 DNA sequence: TGTGCCAGCAGCCGGACAGGGTTCGAGACCCAGTACTTC.